The 14 T cell receptor beta chains presented below share a single source sample, sequenced in a study of blood T cell repertoires in COVID-19 (dated by TCRdb to 2018 to 2021). The library came from the immunoSEQ multiplex PCR assay. The table was pulled from immuneACCESS by TCRdb, which kept in-frame rearrangements only. Such tables lose some clones; where checked, under half of the loss comes from unresolved V genes, and the rest has no known cause. The sample table holds about 220,000 clones, of which approximately 80% were seen once. The ten largest clones take up roughly 13% of the sample. Sequenced input: peripheral blood. Every receptor here comes from a human donor in a cohort sampled during active COVID-19.

The rearrangement joins TRBV18 to TRBJ1-1; 7 bases agree with TRBD1. The CDR3 length is 15 residues. The germline gives CDR1 KGHSH, CDR2 LQKENI. V trimming: 2 bases; J trimming: 0 bases; junction bases outside the gene matches: 3. The CDR3: CASSPGTVMNTEAFF. The CDR3 DNA is TGTGCCAGCTCACCAGGGACAGTTATGAACACTGAAGCTTTCTTT.

J is TRBJ1-2 and V is TRBV7-9, with a possible D match to TRBD1 (5 bases). V shed 1 base and J shed 4 bases, with 10 bases lying between them. This CDR3 contains 14 residues. The germline V gene has CDR1 SEHNR and CDR2 FQNEAQ (reference sequence). CDR3 sequence (DNA): TGTGCCAGCAGCTTAGGCGGGGGTGGCTATGGCTACACCTTC. Translation gives CASSLGGGGYGYTF.

This chain uses TRBV24-1 with TRBJ2-5; a possible D gene is TRBD1 (5 bases). Germline values: CDR1 KGHDR, CDR2 SFDVKD. Trimming shortened V by 3 bases and J by 2 bases, and 15 bases separated the two germline ends. The CDR3 consists of 16 residues. In nucleotides, the CDR3 is TGTGCCACCAGTGATCGGCAGGGCGCCCGACAAGAGACCCAGTACTTC. The encoded protein is CATSDRQGARQETQYF.

The chain recombines TRBV7-2 with TRBJ2-7; 9 bases agree with TRBD1. Germline CDR1 reads SGHTA; CDR2 reads FQGNSA. J was trimmed by 9 bases and V by 1 base; bases with no gene match: 10. The CDR3 spans 15 residues. The CDR3 DNA is TGTGCCAGCAGCTTAGACGGTGACAGGGGGGTTGGGCAGTACTTC. It is translated as CASSLDGDRGVGQYF.

J is TRBJ2-7 and V is TRBV4-2; 7 nucleotides align to TRBD2. With 4 bases clipped from V and 6 bases from J, the junction kept 6 bases outside the gene matches. In germline, CDR1 is LGHNA, CDR2 YNFKEQ. The CDR3 spans 13 residues. As DNA, the CDR3 is TGTGCCAGCAGCCGGGCGGGAGCTGTCGAGCAGTACTTC. Its translation is CASSRAGAVEQYF.

The V and J genes are TRBV2 and TRBJ1-1, with a weak D call TRBD1 (5 bases). The ends were cut back, 6 bases at V and 4 bases at J, with 12 bases in the middle. Germline assignment: CDR1 SNHLY and CDR2 FYNNEI. CDR3 length: 13 amino acids. This chain's CDR3 is CASREQVTTEAFF. DNA for the CDR3: TGTGCCAGCAGAGAACAGGTGACCACTGAAGCTTTCTTT.

CDR3 coding DNA: TGCGCCAGCAGCCTTGACAGTGCAACTAATGAAAAACTGTTTTTT. Translation gives CASSLDSATNEKLFF. This chain links TRBV4-3 with TRBJ1-4, with D perhaps TRBD1 (5 bases). Per germline, CDR1 LGHNA and CDR2 YSLEER. V lost 4 bases and J 0 bases, leaving 9 bases between the germline ends. The CDR3 contains 15 residues.

The chain has TRBV7-2 and TRBJ1-5; no firm D call. The germline V gene encodes CDR1 SGHTA and CDR2 FQGNSA. CDR3 length: 15 amino acids. With 5 bases removed from V and 0 bases from J, the gap between germline ends came to 11 bases. The CDR3 coding sequence is TGTGCCAGCAGCGTGGGAGTTTATAGCAATCAGCCCCAGCATTTT. The encoded protein is CASSVGVYSNQPQHF.

This clone occurred once. The chain uses TRBV28 and TRBJ2-2, with 8 positions matching TRBD2. Germline trimming cut 1 base from V and 2 bases from J; bases unmatched to any gene: 6. CDR1 and CDR2 from the germline V gene are MDHEN and SYDVKM. This CDR3 is 17 amino acids long. CDR3 loop: CASSLLASGPNTGELFF. For the CDR3, the DNA is TGTGCCAGCAGTTTATTGGCTAGCGGGCCTAACACCGGGGAGCTGTTTTTT. The full variable domain, rest sourced from reference TRBV28 and TRBJ2-2, is DVKVTQSSRYLVKRTGEKVFLECVQDMDHENMFWYRQDPGLGLRLIYFSYDVKMKEKGDIPEGYSVSREKKERFSLILESASTNQTSMYLCASSLLASGPNTGELFFGEGSRLTVL.

The J gene is TRBJ1-2, the V gene TRBV7-9; TRBD1 is a possible D gene (6 bases). The CDR3 length is 14 residues. Germline CDR1 reads SEHNR; CDR2 reads FQNEAQ (reference sequence). Trimming left V 4 bases short and J 7 bases short, with 16 bases between. CDR3 sequence (DNA): TGTGCCAGCAGCTGGTGGGACACCGACGTTGGCTACACCTTC. Encoded protein: CASSWWDTDVGYTF.

This clone has a handful of counts. The J gene is TRBJ2-7, the V gene TRBV5-4; 9 positions match TRBD1. The germline gives CDR1 SGHNT, CDR2 YYREEE (reference sequence). This CDR3 comprises 15 residues. With 4 bases clipped from V and 0 bases from J, the junction kept 5 bases outside the gene matches. CDR3 region: CASSLGQGSSYEQYF. In DNA, the CDR3 is TGTGCCAGCAGCCTCGGACAGGGGTCCTCCTACGAGCAGTACTTC.

The chain recombines TRBV5-5 with TRBJ2-2; D gene unclear. Trimming took 5 bases from V and 7 from J, leaving 9 bases between them. CDR3 length: 12 amino acids. Germline loops: CDR1 SGHKS, CDR2 YYEKEE (reference sequence). The CDR3 is CASRPTGGELFF. CDR3 DNA: TGTGCCAGCAGGCCGACGGGCGGGGAGCTGTTTTTT.

V is TRBV4-1 and J is TRBJ2-1, with 9 bases matching TRBD2. The CDR3 runs to 18 residues. The germline V gene encodes CDR1 MGHRA and CDR2 YSYEKL. Trimming removed 0 bases from V and 10 bases from J; junction bases left unmatched: 16. The CDR3 region is CASSQDPAGGVGYREQFF. CDR3 bases: TGCGCCAGCAGCCAAGATCCAGCGGGAGGCGTAGGTTACAGGGAGCAGTTCTTC.

The V and J genes are TRBV6-5 and TRBJ1-5; maybe TRBD1 (5 bases). Germline CDR1 reads MNHEY; CDR2 reads SVGAGI. The V and J ends lost 10 bases and 7 bases respectively, with 17 bases between them. The CDR3 contains 13 residues. The CDR3 protein is CATRAGVEQPQHF. Written as DNA, the CDR3 is TGTGCCACACGAGCGGGGGTAGAACAGCCCCAGCATTTT.